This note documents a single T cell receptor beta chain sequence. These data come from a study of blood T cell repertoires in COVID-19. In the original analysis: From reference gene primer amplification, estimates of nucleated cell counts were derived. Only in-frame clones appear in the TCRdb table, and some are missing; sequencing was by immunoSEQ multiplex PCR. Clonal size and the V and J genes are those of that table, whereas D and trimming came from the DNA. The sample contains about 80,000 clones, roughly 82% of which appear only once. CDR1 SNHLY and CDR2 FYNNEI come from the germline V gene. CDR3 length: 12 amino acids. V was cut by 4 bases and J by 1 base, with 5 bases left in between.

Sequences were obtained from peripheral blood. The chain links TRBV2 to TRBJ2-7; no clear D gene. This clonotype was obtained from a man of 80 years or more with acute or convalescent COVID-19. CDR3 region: CASSAFSYEQYF. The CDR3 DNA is TGTGCCAGCAGTGCCTTTTCCTACGAGCAGTACTTC.